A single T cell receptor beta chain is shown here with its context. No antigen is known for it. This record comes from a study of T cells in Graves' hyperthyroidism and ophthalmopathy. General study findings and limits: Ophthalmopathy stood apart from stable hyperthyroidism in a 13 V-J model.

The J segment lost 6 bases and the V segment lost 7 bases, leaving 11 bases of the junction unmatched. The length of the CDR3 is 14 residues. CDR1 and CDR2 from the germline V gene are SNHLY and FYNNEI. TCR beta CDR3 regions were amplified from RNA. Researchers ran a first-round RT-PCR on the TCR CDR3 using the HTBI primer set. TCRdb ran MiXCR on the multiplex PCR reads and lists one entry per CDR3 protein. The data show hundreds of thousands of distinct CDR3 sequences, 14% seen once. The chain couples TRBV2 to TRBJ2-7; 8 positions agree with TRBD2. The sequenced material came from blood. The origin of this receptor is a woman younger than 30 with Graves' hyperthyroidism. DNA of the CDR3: TGTGCCAGCACCATGTTCGGGACTAGTGGCGAGCAGTACTTC. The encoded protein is CASTMFGTSGEQYF.